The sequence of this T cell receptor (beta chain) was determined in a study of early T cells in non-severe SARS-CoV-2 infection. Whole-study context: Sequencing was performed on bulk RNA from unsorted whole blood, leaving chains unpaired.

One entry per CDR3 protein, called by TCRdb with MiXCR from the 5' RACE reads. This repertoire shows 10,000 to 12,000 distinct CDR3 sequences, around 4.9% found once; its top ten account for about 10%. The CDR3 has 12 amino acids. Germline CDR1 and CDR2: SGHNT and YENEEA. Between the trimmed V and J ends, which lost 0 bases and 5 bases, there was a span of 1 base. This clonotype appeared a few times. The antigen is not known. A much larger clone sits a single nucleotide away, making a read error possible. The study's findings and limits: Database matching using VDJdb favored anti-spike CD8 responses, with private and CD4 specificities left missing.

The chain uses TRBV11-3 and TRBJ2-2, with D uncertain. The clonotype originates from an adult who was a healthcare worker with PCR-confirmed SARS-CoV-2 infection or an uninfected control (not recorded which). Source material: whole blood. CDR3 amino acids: CASSLETGELFF. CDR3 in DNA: TGTGCCAGCAGCTTAGAGACCGGGGAGCTGTTTTTT. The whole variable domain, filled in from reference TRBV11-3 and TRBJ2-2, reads EAGVVQSPRYKIIEKKQPVAFWCNPISGHNTLYWYLQNLGQGPELLIRYENEEAVDDSQLPKDRFSAERLKGVDSTLKIQPAELGDSAVYLCASSLETGELFFGEGSRLTVL.